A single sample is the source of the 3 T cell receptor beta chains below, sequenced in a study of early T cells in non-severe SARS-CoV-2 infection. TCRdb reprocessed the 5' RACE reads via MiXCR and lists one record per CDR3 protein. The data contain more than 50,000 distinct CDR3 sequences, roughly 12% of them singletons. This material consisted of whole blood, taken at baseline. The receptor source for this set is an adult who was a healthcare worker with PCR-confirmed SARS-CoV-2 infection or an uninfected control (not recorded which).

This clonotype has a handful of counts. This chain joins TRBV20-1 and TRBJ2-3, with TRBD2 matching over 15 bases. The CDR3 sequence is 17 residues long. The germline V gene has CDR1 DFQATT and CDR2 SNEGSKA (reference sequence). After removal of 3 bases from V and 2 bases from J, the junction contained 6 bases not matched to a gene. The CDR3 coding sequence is TGCAGTGCTAGGGGGGGACTAGCGGGAGGCATCACAGATACGCAGTATTTT. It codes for CSARGGLAGGITDTQYF.

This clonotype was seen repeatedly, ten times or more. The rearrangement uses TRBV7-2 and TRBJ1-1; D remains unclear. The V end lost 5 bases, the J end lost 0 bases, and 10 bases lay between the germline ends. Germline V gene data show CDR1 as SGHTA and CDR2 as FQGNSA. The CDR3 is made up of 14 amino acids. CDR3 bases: TGTGCCAGCAGCGAAGGGCACATGAACACTGAAGCTTTCTTT. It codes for CASSEGHMNTEAFF.

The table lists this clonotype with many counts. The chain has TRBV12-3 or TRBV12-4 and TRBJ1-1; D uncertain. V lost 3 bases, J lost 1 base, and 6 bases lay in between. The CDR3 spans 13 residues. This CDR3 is CASSFNSNTEAFF. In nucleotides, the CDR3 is TGTGCCAGCAGTTTTAATTCGAACACTGAAGCTTTCTTT.